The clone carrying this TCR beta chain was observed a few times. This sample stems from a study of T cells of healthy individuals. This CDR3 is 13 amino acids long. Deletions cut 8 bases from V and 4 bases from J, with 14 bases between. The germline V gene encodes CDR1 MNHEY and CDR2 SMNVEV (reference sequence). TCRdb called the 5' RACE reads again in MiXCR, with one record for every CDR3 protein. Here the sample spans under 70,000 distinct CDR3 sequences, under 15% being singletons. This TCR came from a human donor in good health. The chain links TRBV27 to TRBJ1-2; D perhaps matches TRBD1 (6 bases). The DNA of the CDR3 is TGTGCCAGCGGTATCTCAGGGGTCTATGGCTACACCTTC. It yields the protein CASGISGVYGYTF.